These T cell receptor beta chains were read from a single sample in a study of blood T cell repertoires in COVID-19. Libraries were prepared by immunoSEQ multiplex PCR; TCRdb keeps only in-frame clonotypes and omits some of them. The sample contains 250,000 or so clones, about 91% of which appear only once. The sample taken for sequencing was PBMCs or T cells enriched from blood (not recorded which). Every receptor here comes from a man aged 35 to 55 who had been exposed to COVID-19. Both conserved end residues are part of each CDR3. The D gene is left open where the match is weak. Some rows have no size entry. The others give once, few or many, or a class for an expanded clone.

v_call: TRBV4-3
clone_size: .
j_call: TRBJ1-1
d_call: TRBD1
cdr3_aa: CASSQVLQGDHTEAFF
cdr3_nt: TGCGCCAGCAGCCAAGTCCTACAGGGGGATCACACTGAAGCTTTCTTT

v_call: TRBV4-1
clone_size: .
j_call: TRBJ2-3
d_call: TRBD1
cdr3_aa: CASSQEQGIDTQYF
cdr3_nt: TGCGCCAGCAGCCAAGAACAGGGGATAGATACGCAGTATTTT

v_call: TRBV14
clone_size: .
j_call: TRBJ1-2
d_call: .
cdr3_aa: CASSPAGGGYGYTF
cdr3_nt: TGTGCCAGCAGCCCCGCGGGTGGAGGCTATGGCTACACCTTC

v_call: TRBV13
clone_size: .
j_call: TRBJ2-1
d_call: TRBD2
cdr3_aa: CASSPRGSGNNEQFF
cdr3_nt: TGTGCCAGCAGCCCCCGGGGTAGCGGGAACAATGAGCAGTTCTTC

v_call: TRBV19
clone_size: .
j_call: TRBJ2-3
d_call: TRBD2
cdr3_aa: CASNSGRGTDTQYF
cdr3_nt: TGTGCCAGTAATAGCGGGAGGGGCACAGATACGCAGTATTTT

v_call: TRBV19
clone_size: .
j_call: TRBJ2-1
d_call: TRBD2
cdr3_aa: CASSTTSVISSYNEQFF
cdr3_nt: TGTGCCAGTAGTACTACTAGCGTCATAAGCTCCTACAATGAGCAGTTCTTC

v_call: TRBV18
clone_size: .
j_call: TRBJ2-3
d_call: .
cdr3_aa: CASSPYQGFSTDTQYF
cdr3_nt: TGTGCCAGCTCACCATATCAGGGGTTTTCAACAGATACGCAGTATTTT

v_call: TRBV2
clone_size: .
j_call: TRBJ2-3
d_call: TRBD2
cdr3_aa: CASTLFIRPSGRSASDTQYF
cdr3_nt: TGTGCCAGCACCCTCTTCATCCGGCCTAGCGGAAGATCCGCGTCGGATACGCAGTATTTT

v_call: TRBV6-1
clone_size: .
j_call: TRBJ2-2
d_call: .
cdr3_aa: CASSEKGQSANTGELFF
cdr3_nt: TGTGCCAGCAGTGAAAAAGGACAGTCCGCGAACACCGGGGAGCTGTTTTTT

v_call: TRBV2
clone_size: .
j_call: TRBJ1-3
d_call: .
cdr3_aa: CASSDKNTIYF
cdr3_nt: TGTGCCAGCAGTGACAAAAACACCATATATTTT

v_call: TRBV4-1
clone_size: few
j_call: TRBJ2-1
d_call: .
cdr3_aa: CASSQVSDNEQFF
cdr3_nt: TGCGCCAGCAGCCAAGTTTCTGACAATGAGCAGTTCTTC

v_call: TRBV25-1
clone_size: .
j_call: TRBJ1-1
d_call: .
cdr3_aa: CASSLPGVYTEAFF
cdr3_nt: TGTGCCAGCAGCCTCCCAGGGGTCTACACTGAAGCTTTCTTT

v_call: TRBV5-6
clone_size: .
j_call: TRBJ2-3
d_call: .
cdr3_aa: CASSPEQDTQYF
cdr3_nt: TGTGCCAGCAGCCCGGAGCAAGATACGCAGTATTTT

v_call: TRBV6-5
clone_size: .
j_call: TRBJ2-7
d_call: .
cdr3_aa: CASSYSRGSYEQYF
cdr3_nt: TGTGCCAGCAGTTACTCTCGGGGCTCCTACGAGCAGTACTTC

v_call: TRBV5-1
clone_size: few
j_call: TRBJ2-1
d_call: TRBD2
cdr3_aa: CASSGLAGGFRNEQFF
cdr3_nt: TGCGCCAGCAGCGGGCTAGCGGGAGGGTTCAGGAATGAGCAGTTCTTC

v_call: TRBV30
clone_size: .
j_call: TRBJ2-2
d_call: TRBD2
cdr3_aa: CAWTRVAGVTGELFF
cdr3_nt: TGTGCCTGGACGCGGGTAGCGGGAGTCACCGGGGAGCTGTTTTTT

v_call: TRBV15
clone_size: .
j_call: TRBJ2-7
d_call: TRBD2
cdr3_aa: CATSSSPTSGSYEQYF
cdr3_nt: TGTGCCACCAGCAGTTCTCCGACTAGCGGGTCCTACGAGCAGTACTTC

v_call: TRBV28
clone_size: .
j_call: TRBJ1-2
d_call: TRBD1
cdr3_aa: CASSFGTAPNYGYTF
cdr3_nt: TGTGCCAGCAGTTTCGGGACAGCACCGAACTATGGCTACACCTTC

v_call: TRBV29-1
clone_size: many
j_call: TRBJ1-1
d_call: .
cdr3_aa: CSVDGQPNTEAFF
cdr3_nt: TGCAGCGTTGACGGACAGCCGAACACTGAAGCTTTCTTT

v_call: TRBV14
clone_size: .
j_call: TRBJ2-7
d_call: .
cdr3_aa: CASSQERAGTYEQYF
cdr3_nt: TGTGCCAGCAGCCAAGAACGAGCAGGGACCTACGAGCAGTACTTC

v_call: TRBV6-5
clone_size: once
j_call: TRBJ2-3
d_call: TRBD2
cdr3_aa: CASRWVAGAADTQYF
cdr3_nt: TGTGCCAGCAGATGGGTAGCGGGAGCAGCAGATACGCAGTATTTT

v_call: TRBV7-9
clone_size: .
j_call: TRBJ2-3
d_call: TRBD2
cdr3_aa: CASSYSGRGTDTQYF
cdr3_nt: TGTGCCAGCAGCTATAGCGGGAGAGGGACAGATACGCAGTATTTT

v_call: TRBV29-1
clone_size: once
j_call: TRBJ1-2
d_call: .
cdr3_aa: CSVDNPVGYGYTF
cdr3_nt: TGCAGCGTTGATAATCCGGTCGGCTATGGCTACACCTTC

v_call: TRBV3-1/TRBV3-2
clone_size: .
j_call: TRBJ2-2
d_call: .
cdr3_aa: CASSQDRVLAPLVTGELFF
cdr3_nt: TGTGCCAGCAGCCAAGACAGGGTCCTAGCGCCCCTAGTCACCGGGGAGCTGTTTTTT

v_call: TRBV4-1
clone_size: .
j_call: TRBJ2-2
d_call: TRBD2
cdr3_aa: CASSQRSYRLAGGGNTGELFF
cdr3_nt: TGCGCCAGCAGCCAAAGATCGTATAGACTAGCGGGAGGGGGGAACACCGGGGAGCTGTTTTTT

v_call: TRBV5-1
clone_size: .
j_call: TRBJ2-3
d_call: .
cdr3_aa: CASSLGGISILVDTQYF
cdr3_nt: TGCGCCAGCAGCTTGGGCGGGATAAGCATCCTAGTGGATACGCAGTATTTT

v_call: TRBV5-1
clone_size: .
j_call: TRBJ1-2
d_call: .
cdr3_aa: CASRREGLYGYTF
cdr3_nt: TGCGCCAGCAGGAGGGAGGGTTTATATGGCTACACCTTC

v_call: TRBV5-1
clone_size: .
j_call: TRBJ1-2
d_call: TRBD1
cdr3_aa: CASSLAAGQGNYGYTF
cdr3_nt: TGCGCCAGCAGCTTGGCCGCGGGACAGGGGAACTATGGCTACACCTTC

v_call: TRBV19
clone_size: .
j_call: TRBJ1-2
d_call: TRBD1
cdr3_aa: CASSIGQGAGYGYTF
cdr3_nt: TGTGCCAGTAGTATCGGACAGGGGGCCGGCTATGGCTACACCTTC

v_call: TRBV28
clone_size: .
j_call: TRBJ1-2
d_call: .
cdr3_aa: CASSTVTAYGYTF
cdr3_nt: TGTGCCAGCTCTACGGTCACAGCCTATGGCTACACCTTC